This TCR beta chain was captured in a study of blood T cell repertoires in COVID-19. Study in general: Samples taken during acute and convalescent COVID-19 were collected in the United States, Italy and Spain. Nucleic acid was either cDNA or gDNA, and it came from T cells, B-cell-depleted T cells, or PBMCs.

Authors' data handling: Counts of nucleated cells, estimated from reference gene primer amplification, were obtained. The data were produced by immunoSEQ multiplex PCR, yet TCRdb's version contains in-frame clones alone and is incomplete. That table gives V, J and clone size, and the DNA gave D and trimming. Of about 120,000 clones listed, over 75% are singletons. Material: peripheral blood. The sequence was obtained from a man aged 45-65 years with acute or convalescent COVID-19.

DNA of the CDR3: TGTGCCAGCAGCTTAATAGGGACAGACAATTCACCCCTCCACTTT. This encodes CASSLIGTDNSPLHF. The V and J genes are TRBV7-3 and TRBJ1-6; 7 nucleotides line up with TRBD1. Trimming cost V 1 base and J 7 bases; bases outside gene matches: 4. Germline assignment: CDR1 SGHTA and CDR2 FQGTGA. This CDR3 region has 15 residues. Looking up the rest from reference TRBV7-3 and TRBJ1-6 gives the full variable domain: GAGVSQTPSNKVTEKGKYVELRCDPISGHTALYWYRQSLGQGPEFLIYFQGTGAADDSGLPNDRFFAVRPEGSVSTLKIQRTERGDSAVYLCASSLIGTDNSPLHFGNGTRLTVT.